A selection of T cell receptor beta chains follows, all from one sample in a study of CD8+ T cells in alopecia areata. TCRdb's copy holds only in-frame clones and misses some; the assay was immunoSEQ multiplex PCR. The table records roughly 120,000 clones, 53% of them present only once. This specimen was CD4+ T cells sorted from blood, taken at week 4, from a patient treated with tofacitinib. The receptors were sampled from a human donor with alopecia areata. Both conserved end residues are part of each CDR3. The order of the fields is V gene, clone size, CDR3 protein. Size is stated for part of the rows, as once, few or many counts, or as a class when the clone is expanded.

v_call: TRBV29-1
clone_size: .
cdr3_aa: CSVTGRSGYEQYF

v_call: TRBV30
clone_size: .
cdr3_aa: CAWSVSSGNLNEQFF

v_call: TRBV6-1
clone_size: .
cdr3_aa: CASSERGQVYGYTF

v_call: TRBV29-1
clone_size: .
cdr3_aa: CSVDRQTNTEAFF

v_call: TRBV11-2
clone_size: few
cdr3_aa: CASSLGVMGLGNEQFF

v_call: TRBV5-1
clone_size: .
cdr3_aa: CASSTGTKNTEAFF

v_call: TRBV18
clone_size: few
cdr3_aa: CASSPSLGSDTQYF

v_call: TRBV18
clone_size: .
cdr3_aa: CASSRQDYNEQFF

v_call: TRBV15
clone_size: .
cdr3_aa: CATSRDPGAGYTF

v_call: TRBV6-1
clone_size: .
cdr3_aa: CASTRYGQSNEKLFF

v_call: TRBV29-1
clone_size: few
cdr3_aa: CSVEVTDTQYF

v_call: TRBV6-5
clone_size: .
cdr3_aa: CASSHRTAGDTQYF

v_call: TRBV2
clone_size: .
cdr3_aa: CASKRGSSTDTQYF

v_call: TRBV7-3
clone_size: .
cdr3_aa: CASSFQIGDTQYF

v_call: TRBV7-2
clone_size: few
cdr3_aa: CASSLGSQRAQHF

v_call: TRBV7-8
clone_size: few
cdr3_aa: CASSLGQYRESSYEQYF

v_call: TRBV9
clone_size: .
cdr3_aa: CASSVAAAGGRETQYF

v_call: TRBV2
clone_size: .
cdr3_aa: CASRGSGAPRTDTQYF

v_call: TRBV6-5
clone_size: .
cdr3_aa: CASSYARGSYTF

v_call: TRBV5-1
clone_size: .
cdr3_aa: CASSFPDTEAFF

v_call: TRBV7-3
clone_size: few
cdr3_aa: CASSLEAQGSGANVLTF

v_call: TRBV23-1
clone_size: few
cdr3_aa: CASSQGDFNF

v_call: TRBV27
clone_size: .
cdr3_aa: CASRLGAENYGYTF

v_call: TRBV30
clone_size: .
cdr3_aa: CAWNQQGSGYTF

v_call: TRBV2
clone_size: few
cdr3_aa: CASRLGEENIQYF

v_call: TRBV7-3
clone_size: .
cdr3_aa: CASSFNGFADAEAFF

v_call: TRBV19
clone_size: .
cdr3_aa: CASTPARINYGYTF

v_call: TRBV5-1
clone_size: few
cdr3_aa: CASRLNIGYTEAFF

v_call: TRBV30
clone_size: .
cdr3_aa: CACQGQGAPSGNTIYF

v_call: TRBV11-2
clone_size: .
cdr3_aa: CASSLGTQNYEQYF

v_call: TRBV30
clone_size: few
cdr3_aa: CAWMGNRAVNEQFF

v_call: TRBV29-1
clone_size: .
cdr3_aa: CSVRREGGFSGYTF

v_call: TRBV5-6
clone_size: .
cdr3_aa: CASSRGQGVHEQYF

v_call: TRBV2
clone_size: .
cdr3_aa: CASREDSGRVEQYF

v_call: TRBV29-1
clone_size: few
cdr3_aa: CSARDRGRGTQYF

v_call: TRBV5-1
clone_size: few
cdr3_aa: CASSLLYGTASSYEQYF

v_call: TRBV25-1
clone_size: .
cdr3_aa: CASSEYIGTGTGYTF

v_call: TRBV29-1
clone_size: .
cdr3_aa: CSVRQESSYNSPLHF

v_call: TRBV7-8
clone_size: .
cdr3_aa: CASSRLGPKAKNIQYF

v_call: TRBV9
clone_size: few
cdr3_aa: CASTGTGGNTGELFF

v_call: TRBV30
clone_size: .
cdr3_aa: CAWSAGTGLNEQFF

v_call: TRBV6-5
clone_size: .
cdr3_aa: CASSEREATEAFF

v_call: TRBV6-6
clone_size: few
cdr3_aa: CATSKPGGTETQYF

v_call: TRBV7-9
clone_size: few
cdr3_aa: CATRTGAATGELFF

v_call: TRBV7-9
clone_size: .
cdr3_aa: CASSLARAENTEAFF

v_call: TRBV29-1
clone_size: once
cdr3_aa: CSVVGSTNEKLFF

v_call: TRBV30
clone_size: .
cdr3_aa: CAWSVGDRGRGNNQPQHF

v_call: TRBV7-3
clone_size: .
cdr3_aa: CASSPVGSGANVLTF

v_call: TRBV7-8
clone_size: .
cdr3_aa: CASSKRTGGGDEQFF

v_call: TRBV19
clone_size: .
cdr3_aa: CASRLQGNTEAFF

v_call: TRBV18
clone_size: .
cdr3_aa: CASSPLPGDSNQPQHF

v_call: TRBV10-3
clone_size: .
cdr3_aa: CAISDRVGNEQFF

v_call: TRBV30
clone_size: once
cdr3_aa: CAWRRTSGTYEQYF